The 16 T cell receptor beta chains below all came from one sample that was sequenced in a study of blood T cell repertoires in COVID-19. Clones were sequenced by immunoSEQ multiplex PCR, and TCRdb holds only the in-frame ones, with some missing. This table holds about 250,000 clones, around 88% found once. The sequencing input was peripheral blood. These receptors were obtained from a man older than 75 with acute or convalescent COVID-19.

This clone was observed a single time. This rearrangement joins TRBV4-2 to TRBJ2-1, with D possibly TRBD2 on 6 matching bases. V lost 1 base, J lost 1 base, and 14 bases lay in between. This CDR3 region has 17 residues. Germline CDR1 and CDR2: LGHNA and YNFKEQ. Here the CDR3 DNA reads TGTGCCAGCAGCCAAGCGGGCGGGACCCTTTCCTACAATGAGCAGTTCTTC. It is translated as CASSQAGGTLSYNEQFF.

The chain carries TRBV14 and TRBJ2-1; the match to TRBD2 covers 7 bases. The germline gives CDR1 SGHDN, CDR2 FVKESK. The CDR3 totals 11 residues. V shed 4 bases and J 12 bases; nucleotides not matched to a gene: 3. CDR3 nucleotide sequence: TGTGCCAGCAGCCTCGGGGGGTGGCAGTTCTTC. Translated, it gives CASSLGGWQFF.

This clone was seen more than once but under ten times. The chain is built from TRBV5-1 and TRBJ2-5; 8 bases match TRBD2. The CDR3 length is 14 residues. Germline V gene data show CDR1 as SGHRS and CDR2 as YFSETQ. Here the CDR3 DNA reads TGCGGTAGCGGGGTAGGGGCGTACCAAGAGACCCAGTACTTC. Translated: CGSGVGAYQETQYF.

This clone appeared once. The rearrangement joins TRBV28 to TRBJ1-1, with TRBD1 identical over 7 bases. The length of the CDR3 is 13 residues. The germline V gene encodes CDR1 MDHEN and CDR2 SYDVKM. Unmatched junction bases numbered 2, after V lost 6 bases and J lost 1 base. Here the CDR3 reads CASRRTGNTEAFF. The CDR3 DNA reads as TGTGCCAGCAGGAGGACAGGGAACACTGAAGCTTTCTTT.

V usage is TRBV19 and J usage is TRBJ2-7, with 9 nucleotides matching TRBD2. There are 12 residues in the CDR3. CDR1 and CDR2 (germline): LNHDA, SQIVND (reference sequence). V was pared by 9 bases and J by 4 bases, with 4 bases of the junction left unmatched. For the CDR3, the DNA is TGTGCCAGCGGGACTAGCTTTTACGAGCAGTACTTC. Amino acid sequence: CASGTSFYEQYF.

The chain links TRBV5-1 to TRBJ2-3; 9 bases align to TRBD2. The CDR3 spans 16 residues. The V and J ends lost 4 bases and 0 bases, in that order; junction bases with no gene match: 6. Per germline, CDR1 SGHRS and CDR2 YFSETQ. DNA for the CDR3: TGCGCCAGCAGCCCCGGGACTAGCAGAAGCACAGATACGCAGTATTTT. Translated: CASSPGTSRSTDTQYF.

To note about this clone: Germline and junction disagree at one end, which may indicate a read error. The rearrangement links TRBV5-1 to TRBJ1-2, with D hard to call. The germline gives CDR1 SGHRS, CDR2 YFSETQ. The CDR3 has 17 amino acids. The CDR3 DNA reads as TGCGCCAGCAGCTTGGTAACTATGGCTACACCCACTTCTCCCGGTTACTTC. It is translated as CASSLVTMATPTSPGYF.

The chain uses TRBV11-2 and TRBJ2-7; 7 nucleotides line up with TRBD2. The CDR3 contains 15 residues. CDR1 is SGHAT and CDR2 is FQNNGV in the germline V gene. Trimming removed 4 bases from V and 3 bases from J; junction bases left unmatched: 9. The CDR3 DNA follows: TGTGCCAGCAGCTCTTTAGCGGGCGAATACTACGAGCAGTACTTC. This translates into CASSSLAGEYYEQYF.

The chain joins TRBV4-2 to TRBJ2-5; 7 nucleotides align to TRBD2. Looked up from germline, CDR1 is LGHNA and CDR2 is YNFKEQ. The trim removed 0 bases at V and 4 bases at J, leaving 5 bases unmatched. The CDR3 contains 15 residues. CDR3 sequence: CASSQEGVAGETQYF. CDR3 bases: TGTGCCAGCAGCCAAGAGGGGGTAGCGGGAGAGACCCAGTACTTC.

This clone was seen a handful of times. The chain links TRBV10-3 to TRBJ2-1; possibly TRBD1 for D (6 bases). CDR3 size: 14 residues. CDR1 and CDR2 from the germline V gene are ENHRY and SYGVKD. V lost 9 bases to trimming and J lost 7 bases, with 19 bases between them. The CDR3 nucleotides are TGTGCCATAATGGCGGACAGAGGTGGAAATGAGCAGTTCTTC. Translating gives CAIMADRGGNEQFF.

This clone came up a few times. This chain joins TRBV7-6 and TRBJ2-5; possibly TRBD2 for D (5 bases). Trimming stripped 5 bases from V and 5 bases from J, with 12 bases between. From germline, CDR1 is SGHVS and CDR2 FNYEAQ. CDR3 length: 13 residues. CDR3 in DNA: TGTGCCAGCAGCCAAAGGCGGAGGGAGACCCAGTACTTC. It translates to CASSQRRRETQYF. The full variable domain, rest sourced from reference TRBV7-6 and TRBJ2-5, is GAGVSQSPRYKVTKRGQDVALRCDPISGHVSLYWYRQALGQGPEFLTYFNYEAQQDKSGLPNDRFSAERPEGSISTLTIQRTEQRDSAMYRCASSQRRRETQYFGPGTRLLVL.

This chain connects TRBV21-1 to TRBJ2-1; the table assigns TRBD2, which was not confirmed against the DNA. TRBV21-1 is listed as a pseudogene. The CDR3 has 17 amino acids. CDR3 DNA: TGTGCCAGCAAGTGCGGGGATGTAGGGGCCTCCTACAATGAGCAGTTCTTC. As protein: CASKCGDVGASYNEQFF.

The chain recombines TRBV6-1 with TRBJ1-5, with 7 bases aligning to TRBD1. Germline V lookup: CDR1 MNHNS, CDR2 SASEGT. There are 16 residues in the CDR3. The junction had 11 bases not matched to a gene; V was cut back by 6 bases and J by 3 bases. CDR3 nucleotide sequence: TGTGCCAGCAGAGAACAGGGGATTGGTGCCAATCAGCCCCAGCATTTT. Amino acids: CASREQGIGANQPQHF.

The J gene is TRBJ2-7, the V gene TRBV28, with a possible D match to TRBD1 (5 bases). Germline-derived CDR1 and CDR2 are MDHEN and SYDVKM. This CDR3 contains 13 residues. Trimming cost V 5 bases and J 4 bases, with 12 bases left between them. CDR3 coding DNA: TGTGCCAGCAGTCTAACAGGACCGTACGAGCAGTACTTC. Translation gives CASSLTGPYEQYF. The full variable domain, completed using reference TRBV28 and TRBJ2-7, is DVKVTQSSRYLVKRTGEKVFLECVQDMDHENMFWYRQDPGLGLRLIYFSYDVKMKEKGDIPEGYSVSREKKERFSLILESASTNQTSMYLCASSLTGPYEQYFGPGTRLTVT.

The J gene is TRBJ2-3, the V gene TRBV6-5, with TRBD1 matching 10 bases. V dropped 6 bases and J dropped 4; count of bases not matched to a gene: 7. The CDR3 covers 15 residues. CDR1 and CDR2 from the germline V gene are MNHEY and SVGAGI. The CDR3 loop reads CASRSGGQGPDTQYF. The CDR3 nucleotides are TGTGCCAGCAGGTCCGGGGGACAGGGGCCAGATACGCAGTATTTT.

The rearrangement links TRBV5-1 to TRBJ1-4, with 10 bases matching TRBD1. V gave up 5 bases and J gave up 0 bases; unmatched junction bases: 10. Germline CDR1 reads SGHRS; CDR2 reads YFSETQ. The CDR3 totals 18 residues. This CDR3 is CASSTGTGAGATNEKLFF. In DNA form, the CDR3 reads TGCGCCAGCAGTACCGGGACAGGGGCAGGAGCAACTAATGAAAAACTGTTTTTT.